One T cell receptor beta chain is described in this entry. Vbeta (60) and Jbeta (13) primers were used in the PCR. Clones were read by immunoSEQ multiplex PCR, and TCRdb kept only the in-frame ones, dropping some. The sample lists 170,000 or so clones, over 70% occurring once. The V segment lost 5 bases and the J segment 6 bases; nucleotides outside the gene matches: 6. Germline V lookup: CDR1 MNHEY, CDR2 SVGAGI. The CDR3 extends over 14 amino acids. This sample is part of a study of cytomegalovirus exposure and HLA in healthy donors. Sequenced: PBMCs. The sequence came from a woman aged 60 to 75 in good health and CMV-seropositive. V gene TRBV6-5 combines with J gene TRBJ1-1, with TRBD1 matching 10 bases. The CDR3 region is CASSTTGGNAEAFF. CDR3 in DNA: TGTGCCAGCAGTACGACAGGGGGCAACGCTGAAGCTTTCTTT.